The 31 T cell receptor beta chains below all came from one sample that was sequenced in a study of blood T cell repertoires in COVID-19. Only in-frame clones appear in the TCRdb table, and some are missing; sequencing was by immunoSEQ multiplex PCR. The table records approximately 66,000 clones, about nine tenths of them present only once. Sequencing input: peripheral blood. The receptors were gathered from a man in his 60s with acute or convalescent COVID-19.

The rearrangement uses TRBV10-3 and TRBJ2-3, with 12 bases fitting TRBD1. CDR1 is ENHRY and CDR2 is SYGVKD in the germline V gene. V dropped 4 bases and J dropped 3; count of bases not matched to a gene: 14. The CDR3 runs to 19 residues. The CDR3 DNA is TGTGCCATCAGTGGATCAGACCGGGACAGGGGGCAGTCGACAGATACGCAGTATTTT. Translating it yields CAISGSDRDRGQSTDTQYF.

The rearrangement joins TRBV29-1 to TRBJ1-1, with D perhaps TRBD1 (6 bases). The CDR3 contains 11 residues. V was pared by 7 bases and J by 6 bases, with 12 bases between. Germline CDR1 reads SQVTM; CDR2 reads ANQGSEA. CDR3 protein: CSAHRAAEAFF. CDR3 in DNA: TGCAGCGCCCACAGGGCCGCTGAAGCTTTCTTT.

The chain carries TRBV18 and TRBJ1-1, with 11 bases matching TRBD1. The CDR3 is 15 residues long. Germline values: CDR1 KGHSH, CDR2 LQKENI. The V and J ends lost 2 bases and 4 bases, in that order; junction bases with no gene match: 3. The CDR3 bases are TGTGCCAGCTCACCAAGGGACAGGGGGGGCACTGAAGCTTTCTTT. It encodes CASSPRDRGGTEAFF.

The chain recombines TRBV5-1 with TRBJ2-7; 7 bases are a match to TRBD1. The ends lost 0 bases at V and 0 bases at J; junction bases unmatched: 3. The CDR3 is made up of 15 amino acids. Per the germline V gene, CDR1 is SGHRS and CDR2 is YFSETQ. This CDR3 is CASSLVAGGSYEQYF. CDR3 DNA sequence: TGCGCCAGCAGCTTGGTGGCAGGGGGCTCCTACGAGCAGTACTTC.

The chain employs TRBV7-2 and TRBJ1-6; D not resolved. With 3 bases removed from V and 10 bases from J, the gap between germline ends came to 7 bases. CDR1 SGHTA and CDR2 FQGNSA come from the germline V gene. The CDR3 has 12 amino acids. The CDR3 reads CASSFIPSPLHF. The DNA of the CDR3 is TGTGCCAGCAGCTTTATCCCGTCACCCCTCCACTTT.

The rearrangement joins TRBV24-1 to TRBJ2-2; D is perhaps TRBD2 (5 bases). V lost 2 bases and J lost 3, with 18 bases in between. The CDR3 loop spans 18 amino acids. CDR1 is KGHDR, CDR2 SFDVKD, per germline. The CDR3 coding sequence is TGTGCCACCAGTGATTCACGGAGTCCCGTCGGGGACACCGGGGAGCTGTTTTTT. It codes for CATSDSRSPVGDTGELFF.

Here the CDR3 DNA reads TGTGCCAGCAGCCAATCGGGACAGGAGCCACCCCTCCACTTT. Encoded protein: CASSQSGQEPPLHF. The V and J genes are TRBV3-1 (or the pseudogene TRBV3-2) and TRBJ1-6; 8 bases align to TRBD1. The J segment lost 11 bases and the V segment lost 2 bases, leaving 5 bases of the junction unmatched. This CDR3 contains 14 residues. The V gene's germline CDR1 is LGHDT and CDR2 YNNKEL (reference sequence).

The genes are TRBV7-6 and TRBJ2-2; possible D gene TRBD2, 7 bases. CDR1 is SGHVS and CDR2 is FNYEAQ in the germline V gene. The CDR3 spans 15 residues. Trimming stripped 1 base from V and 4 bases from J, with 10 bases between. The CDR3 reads CASSLVGGATGELFF. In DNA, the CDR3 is TGTGCCAGCAGCTTAGTAGGGGGGGCCACCGGGGAGCTGTTTTTT.

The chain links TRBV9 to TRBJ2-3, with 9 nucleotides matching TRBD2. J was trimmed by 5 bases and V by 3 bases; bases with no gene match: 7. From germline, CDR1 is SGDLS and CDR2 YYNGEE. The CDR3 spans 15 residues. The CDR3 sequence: CASSARGGIEDTQYF. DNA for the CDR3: TGTGCCAGCAGCGCGCGGGGGGGTATCGAAGATACGCAGTATTTT.

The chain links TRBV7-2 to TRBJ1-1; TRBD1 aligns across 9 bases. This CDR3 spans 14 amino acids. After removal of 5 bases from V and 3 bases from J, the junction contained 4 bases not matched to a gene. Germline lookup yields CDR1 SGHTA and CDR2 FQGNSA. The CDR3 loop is CASSVQGADTEAFF. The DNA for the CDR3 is TGTGCCAGCAGCGTACAGGGGGCCGACACTGAAGCTTTCTTT. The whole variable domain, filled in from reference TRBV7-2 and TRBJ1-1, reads GAGVSQSPSNKVTEKGKDVELRCDPISGHTALYWYRQSLGQGLEFLIYFQGNSAPDKSGLPSDRFSAERTGGSVSTLTIQRTQQEDSAVYLCASSVQGADTEAFFGQGTRLTVV.

DNA for the CDR3: TGTGCCAGCAGTGGAGGAGGGGTGACTGGTCAGCCCCAGCATTTT. This translates into CASSGGGVTGQPQHF. This rearrangement joins TRBV2 to TRBJ1-5; TRBD1 is a possible D gene (5 bases). The CDR3 loop spans 15 amino acids. Trimming cost V 4 bases and J 6 bases, with 16 bases left between them. CDR1 is SNHLY and CDR2 is FYNNEI in the germline V gene.

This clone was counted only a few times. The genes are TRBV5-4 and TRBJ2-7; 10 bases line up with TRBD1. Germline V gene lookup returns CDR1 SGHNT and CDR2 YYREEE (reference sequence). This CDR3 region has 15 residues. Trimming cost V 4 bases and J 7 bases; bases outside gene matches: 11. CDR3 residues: CASSGWPRDRGEQYF. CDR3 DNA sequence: TGTGCCAGCAGCGGATGGCCCAGGGACAGGGGTGAGCAGTACTTC.

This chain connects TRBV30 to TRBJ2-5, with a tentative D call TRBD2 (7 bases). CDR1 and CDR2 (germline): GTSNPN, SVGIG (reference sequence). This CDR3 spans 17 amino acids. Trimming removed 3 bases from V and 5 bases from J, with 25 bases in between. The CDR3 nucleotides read TGTGCCTGGAGCCTACAGGGATCGTGGGGGGGCAGGGAGACCCAGTACTTC. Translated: CAWSLQGSWGGRETQYF.

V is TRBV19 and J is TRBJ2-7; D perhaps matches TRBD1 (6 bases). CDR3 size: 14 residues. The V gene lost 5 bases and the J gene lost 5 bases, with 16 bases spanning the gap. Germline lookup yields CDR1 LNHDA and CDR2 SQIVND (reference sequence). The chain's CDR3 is CASSQIRGENEQYF. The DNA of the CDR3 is TGTGCCAGTAGTCAGATCAGGGGCGAGAACGAGCAGTACTTC.

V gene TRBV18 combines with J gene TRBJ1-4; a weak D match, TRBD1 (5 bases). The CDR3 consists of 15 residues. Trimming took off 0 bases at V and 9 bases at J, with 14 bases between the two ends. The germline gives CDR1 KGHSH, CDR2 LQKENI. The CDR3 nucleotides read TGTGCCAGCTCACCACCGGTCCCCCTGGACAAAAAACTGTTTTTT. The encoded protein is CASSPPVPLDKKLFF.

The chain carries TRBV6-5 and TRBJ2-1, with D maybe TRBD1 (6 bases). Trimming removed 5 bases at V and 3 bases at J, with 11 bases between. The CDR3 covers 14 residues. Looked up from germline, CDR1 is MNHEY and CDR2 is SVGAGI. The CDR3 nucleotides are TGTGCCAGCAGTAATAGGGGGTACTACAATGAGCAGTTCTTC. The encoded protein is CASSNRGYYNEQFF.

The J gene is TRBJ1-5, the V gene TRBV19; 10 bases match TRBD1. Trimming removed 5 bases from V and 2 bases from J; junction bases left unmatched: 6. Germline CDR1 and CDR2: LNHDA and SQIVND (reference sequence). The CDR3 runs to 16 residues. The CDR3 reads CASSPLGTGGNQPQHF. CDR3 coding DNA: TGTGCCAGTAGTCCCCTCGGGACAGGGGGCAATCAGCCCCAGCATTTT.

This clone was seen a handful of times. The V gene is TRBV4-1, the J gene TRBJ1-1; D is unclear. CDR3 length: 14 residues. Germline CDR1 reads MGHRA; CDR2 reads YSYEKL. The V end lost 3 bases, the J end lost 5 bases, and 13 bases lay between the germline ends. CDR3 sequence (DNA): TGCGCCAGCAGCCACCTAGGCGATCGGACTGAAGCTTTCTTT. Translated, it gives CASSHLGDRTEAFF.

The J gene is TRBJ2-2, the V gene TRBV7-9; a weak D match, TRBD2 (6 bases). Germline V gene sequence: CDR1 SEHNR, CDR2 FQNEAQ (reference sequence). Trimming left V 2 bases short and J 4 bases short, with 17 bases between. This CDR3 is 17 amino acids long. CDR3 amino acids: CASSLSGRGARTGELFF. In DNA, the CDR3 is TGTGCCAGCAGCTTATCAGGGCGGGGCGCACGCACCGGGGAGCTGTTTTTT.

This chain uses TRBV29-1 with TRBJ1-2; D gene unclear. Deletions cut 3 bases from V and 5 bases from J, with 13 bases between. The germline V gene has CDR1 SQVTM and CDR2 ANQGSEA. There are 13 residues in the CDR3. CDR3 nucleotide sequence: TGCAGCGTTGAGCGGGGAGGAAGGTATGGCTACACCTTC. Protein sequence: CSVERGGRYGYTF.

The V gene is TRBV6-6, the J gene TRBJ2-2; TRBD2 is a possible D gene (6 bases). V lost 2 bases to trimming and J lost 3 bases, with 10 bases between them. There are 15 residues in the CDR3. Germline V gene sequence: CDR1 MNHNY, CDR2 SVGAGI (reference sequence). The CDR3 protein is CASSYRGDDTGELFF. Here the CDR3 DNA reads TGTGCCAGCAGTTACCGCGGGGACGACACCGGGGAGCTGTTTTTT.

Written as DNA, the CDR3 is TGTGCCAGCAGCTTGACAGGGGGCTCTAATGAAAAACTGTTTTTT. It codes for CASSLTGGSNEKLFF. The V and J genes are TRBV9 and TRBJ1-4; 10 nucleotides agree with TRBD1. Looked up from germline, CDR1 is SGDLS and CDR2 is YYNGEE. The ends lost 4 bases at V and 3 bases at J; junction bases unmatched: 3. The CDR3 loop spans 15 amino acids.

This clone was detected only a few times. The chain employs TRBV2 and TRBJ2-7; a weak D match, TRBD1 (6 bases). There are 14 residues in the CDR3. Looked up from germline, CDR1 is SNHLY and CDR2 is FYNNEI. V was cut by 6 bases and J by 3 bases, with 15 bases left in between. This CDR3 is CASSQAGQNYEQYF. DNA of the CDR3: TGTGCCAGCAGCCAAGCCGGACAGAACTACGAGCAGTACTTC.

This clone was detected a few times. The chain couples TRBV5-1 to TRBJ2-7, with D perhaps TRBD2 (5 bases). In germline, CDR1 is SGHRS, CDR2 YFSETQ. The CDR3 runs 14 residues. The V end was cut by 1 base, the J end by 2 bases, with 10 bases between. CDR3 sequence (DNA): TGCGCCAGCAGCTTGTGGCCGGGGACCTACGAGCAGTACTTC. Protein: CASSLWPGTYEQYF.

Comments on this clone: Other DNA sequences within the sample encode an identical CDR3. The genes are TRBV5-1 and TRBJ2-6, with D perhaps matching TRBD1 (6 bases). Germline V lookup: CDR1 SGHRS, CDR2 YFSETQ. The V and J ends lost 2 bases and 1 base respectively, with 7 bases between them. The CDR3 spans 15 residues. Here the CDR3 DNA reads TGCGCCAGCAGCTTAACAGGGTCTGGGGCCAACGTCCTGACTTTC. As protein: CASSLTGSGANVLTF.

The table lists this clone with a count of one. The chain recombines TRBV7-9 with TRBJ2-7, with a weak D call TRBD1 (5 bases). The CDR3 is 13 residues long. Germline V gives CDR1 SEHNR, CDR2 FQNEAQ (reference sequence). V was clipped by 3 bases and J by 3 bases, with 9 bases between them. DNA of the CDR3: TGTGCCAGCAGCTTGGAAGGGGTCTACGAGCAGTACTTC. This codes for CASSLEGVYEQYF.

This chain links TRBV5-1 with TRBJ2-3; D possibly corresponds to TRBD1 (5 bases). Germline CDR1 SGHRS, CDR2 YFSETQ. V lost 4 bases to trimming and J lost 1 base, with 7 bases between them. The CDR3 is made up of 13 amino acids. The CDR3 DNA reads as TGCGCCAGCAGCCAGACAGGCACAGATACGCAGTATTTT. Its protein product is CASSQTGTDTQYF.

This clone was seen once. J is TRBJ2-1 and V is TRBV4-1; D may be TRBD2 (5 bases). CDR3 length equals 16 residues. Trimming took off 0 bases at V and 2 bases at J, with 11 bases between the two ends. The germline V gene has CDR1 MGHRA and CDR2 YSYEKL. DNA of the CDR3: TGCGCCAGCAGCCAAGAGGATCTAGCCACCTACAATGAGCAGTTCTTC. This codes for CASSQEDLATYNEQFF.

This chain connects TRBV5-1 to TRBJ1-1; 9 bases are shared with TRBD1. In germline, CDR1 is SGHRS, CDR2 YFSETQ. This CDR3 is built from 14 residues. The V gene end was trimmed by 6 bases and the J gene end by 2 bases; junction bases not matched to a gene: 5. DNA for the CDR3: TGCGCCAGCACCTCGGGACAGGGTAACACTGAAGCTTTCTTT. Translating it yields CASTSGQGNTEAFF. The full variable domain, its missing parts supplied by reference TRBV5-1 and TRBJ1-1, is KAGVTQTPRYLIKTRGQQVTLSCSPISGHRSVSWYQQTPGQGLQFLFEYFSETQRNKGNFPGRFSGRQFSNSRSEMNVSTLELGDSALYLCASTSGQGNTEAFFGQGTRLTVV.

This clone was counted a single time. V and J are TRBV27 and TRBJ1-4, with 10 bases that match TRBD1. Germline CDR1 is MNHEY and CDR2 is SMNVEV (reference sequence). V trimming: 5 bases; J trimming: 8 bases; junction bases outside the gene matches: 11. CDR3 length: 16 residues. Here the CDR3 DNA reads TGTGCCAGCAGTAGGACAGGGGGTCGGCAGGAGGAAAAACTGTTTTTT. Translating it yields CASSRTGGRQEEKLFF.

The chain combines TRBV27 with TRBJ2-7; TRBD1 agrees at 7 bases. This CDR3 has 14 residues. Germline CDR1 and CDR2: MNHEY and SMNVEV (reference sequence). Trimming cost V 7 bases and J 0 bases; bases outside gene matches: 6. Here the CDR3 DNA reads TGTGCCAGCACCTTGACAGGGAGCTCCTACGAGCAGTACTTC. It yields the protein CASTLTGSSYEQYF.